The 7 T cell receptor beta chains listed next were all sequenced from one sample in a study of blood T cell repertoires in COVID-19. Sequenced by immunoSEQ multiplex PCR; TCRdb stores in-frame clones only, minus some. The table records 140,000 to 150,000 clones, 75% to 90% of them present only once. Sequenced material: PBMCs or T cells enriched from blood (not recorded which). These TCRs come from a woman aged 40 to 50 who had been exposed to COVID-19.

The gene calls are TRBV28 and TRBJ1-1, with D perhaps TRBD1 (6 bases). Germline CDR1 and CDR2: MDHEN and SYDVKM. V was shortened by 5 bases and J by 12 bases, with 22 bases between the two germline ends. CDR3 size: 14 residues. CDR3 residues: CASSPRVQGPESFF. CDR3 coding DNA: TGTGCCAGCAGTCCCCGAGTACAGGGCCCTGAGTCTTTCTTT. The complete variable domain, with remaining parts taken from reference TRBV28 and TRBJ1-1, reads DVKVTQSSRYLVKRTGEKVFLECVQDMDHENMFWYRQDPGLGLRLIYFSYDVKMKEKGDIPEGYSVSREKKERFSLILESASTNQTSMYLCASSPRVQGPESFFGQGTRLTVV.

The chain combines TRBV28 with TRBJ2-1, with D possibly being TRBD1 (6 bases). Trimming took 7 bases from V and 2 from J, leaving 15 bases between them. Germline CDR1 reads MDHEN; CDR2 reads SYDVKM. This CDR3 has 15 amino acids. The CDR3 sequence: CASIGQIRPYNEQFF. In nucleotides, the CDR3 is TGTGCCAGCATAGGACAGATTCGCCCCTACAATGAGCAGTTCTTC.

J is TRBJ2-7 and V is TRBV7-2; 8 bases are a match to TRBD2. Germline V CDR1 and CDR2: SGHTA, FQGNSA. J was trimmed by 3 bases and V by 3 bases; bases with no gene match: 4. This CDR3 has 14 residues. The CDR3 region has the DNA TGTGCCAGCAGCTTCACGGGAGGGCGCTACGAGCAGTACTTC. It yields the protein CASSFTGGRYEQYF.

V is TRBV3-1 (or the pseudogene TRBV3-2) and J is TRBJ1-4; D ambiguous. This CDR3 has 14 amino acids. CDR1 is LGHDT, CDR2 YNNKEL, per germline (reference sequence). The ends were cut back, 4 bases at V and 0 bases at J, with 6 bases in the middle. The CDR3 is CASSRAATNEKLFF. As DNA, the CDR3 is TGTGCCAGCAGCCGGGCAGCAACTAATGAAAAACTGTTTTTT.

This clone appeared a single time. The chain combines TRBV7-2 with TRBJ1-1; D uncertain. Trimming removed 1 base from V and 0 bases from J, with 6 bases in between. The CDR3 sequence is 14 residues long. In germline, CDR1 is SGHTA, CDR2 FQGNSA. The CDR3 loop is CASSLGHMNTEAFF. The CDR3 bases are TGTGCCAGCAGCTTAGGGCACATGAACACTGAAGCTTTCTTT.

The V gene is TRBV19, the J gene TRBJ1-1, with D perhaps TRBD1 (6 bases). The CDR3 is made up of 13 amino acids. CDR1 LNHDA and CDR2 SQIVND come from the germline V gene (reference sequence). Trimming pared 6 bases from V and 1 base from J, leaving 9 bases between. The CDR3 loop is CASSKDRNTEAFF. In DNA form, the CDR3 reads TGTGCCAGTAGCAAGGACAGGAACACTGAAGCTTTCTTT.

J is TRBJ1-1 and V is TRBV5-1; 8 nucleotides align to TRBD1. Looked up from germline, CDR1 is SGHRS and CDR2 is YFSETQ. This CDR3 spans 11 amino acids. After removal of 2 bases from V and 10 bases from J, the junction contained 1 base not matched to a gene. The CDR3 region has the DNA TGCGCCAGCAGCTTAGGACAGGGAGCTTTCTTT. Protein sequence: CASSLGQGAFF. Supplemented by reference TRBV5-1 and TRBJ1-1, the full variable domain reads KAGVTQTPRYLIKTRGQQVTLSCSPISGHRSVSWYQQTPGQGLQFLFEYFSETQRNKGNFPGRFSGRQFSNSRSEMNVSTLELGDSALYLCASSLGQGAFFGQGTRLTVV.